The subject of this entry is one T cell receptor (beta chain). The antigen remains unidentified. The sample comes from a study of early T cells in non-severe SARS-CoV-2 infection. The wider study: The authors sequenced bulk RNA from unsorted whole blood, leaving chains unpaired.

The CDR3 sequence is 13 residues long. The germline V and J ends were trimmed by 1 base and 7 bases, with 10 bases remaining between them. Germline-derived CDR1 and CDR2 are SGHDN and FVKESK. cDNA molecules, individually, were tagged with unique molecular identifiers. TCRdb re-called the 5' RACE reads with MiXCR, one entry per CDR3 protein. The profile shows roughly 72,000 distinct CDR3 sequences, roughly 13% of them singletons. Points from the study as a whole: The study's VDJdb matching favored anti-spike CD8 responses and missed private and CD4 specificities.

The sequenced sample consisted of whole blood. The source of this sequence is an adult who was a healthcare worker with PCR-confirmed SARS-CoV-2 infection or an uninfected control (not recorded which). This chain connects TRBV14 to TRBJ2-5, with D unclear. The CDR3 DNA reads TGTGCCAGCAGCCAAGCCACCTTTGGGACCCAGTACTTC. Protein: CASSQATFGTQYF.